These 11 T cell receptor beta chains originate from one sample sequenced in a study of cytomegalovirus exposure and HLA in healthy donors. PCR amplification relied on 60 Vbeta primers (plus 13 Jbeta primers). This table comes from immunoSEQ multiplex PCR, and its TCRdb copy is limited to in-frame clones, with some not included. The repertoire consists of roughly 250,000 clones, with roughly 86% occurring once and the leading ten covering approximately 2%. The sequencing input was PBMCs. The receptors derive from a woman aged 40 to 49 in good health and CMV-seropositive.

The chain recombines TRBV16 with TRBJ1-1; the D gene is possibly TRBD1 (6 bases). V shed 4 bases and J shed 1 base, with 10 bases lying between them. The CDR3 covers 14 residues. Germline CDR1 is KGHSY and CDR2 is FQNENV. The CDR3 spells CASSLRQANTEAFF. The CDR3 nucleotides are TGTGCCAGCAGCCTAAGACAGGCGAACACTGAAGCTTTCTTT.

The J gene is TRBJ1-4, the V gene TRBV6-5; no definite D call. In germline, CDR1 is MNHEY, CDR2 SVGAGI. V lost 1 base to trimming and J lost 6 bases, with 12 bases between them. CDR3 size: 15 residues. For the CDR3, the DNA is TGTGCCAGCAGTTACTTCAGAGCGAACGATGAAAAACTGTTTTTT. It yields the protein CASSYFRANDEKLFF.

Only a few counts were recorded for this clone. DNA for the CDR3: TGTGCCAGCAGCTTAGCCGGACAGGGGGCGATGAACGAGCAGTACTTC. Its translation is CASSLAGQGAMNEQYF. The chain combines TRBV7-2 with TRBJ2-7; 11 bases align to TRBD1. V dropped 0 bases and J dropped 5; count of bases not matched to a gene: 6. From germline, CDR1 is SGHTA and CDR2 FQGNSA. The CDR3 loop spans 16 amino acids.

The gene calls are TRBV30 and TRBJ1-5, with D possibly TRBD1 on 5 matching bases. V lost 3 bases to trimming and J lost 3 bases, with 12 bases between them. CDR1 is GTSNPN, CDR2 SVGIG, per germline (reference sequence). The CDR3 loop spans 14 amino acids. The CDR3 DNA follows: TGTGCCTGGAGCGTCGGACACTCCAATCAGCCCCAGCATTTT. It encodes CAWSVGHSNQPQHF.

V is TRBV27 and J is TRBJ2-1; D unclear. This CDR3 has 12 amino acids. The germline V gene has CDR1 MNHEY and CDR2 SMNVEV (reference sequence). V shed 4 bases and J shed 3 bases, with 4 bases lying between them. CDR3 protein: CASSSFYNEQFF. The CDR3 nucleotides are TGTGCCAGCAGTTCCTTCTACAATGAGCAGTTCTTC.

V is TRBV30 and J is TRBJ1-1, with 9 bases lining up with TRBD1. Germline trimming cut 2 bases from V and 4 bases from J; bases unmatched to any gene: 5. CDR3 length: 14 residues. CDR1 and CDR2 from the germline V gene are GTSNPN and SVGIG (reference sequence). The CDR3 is CAWSLTGGGTEAFF. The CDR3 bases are TGTGCCTGGAGTTTGACAGGGGGAGGCACTGAAGCTTTCTTT.

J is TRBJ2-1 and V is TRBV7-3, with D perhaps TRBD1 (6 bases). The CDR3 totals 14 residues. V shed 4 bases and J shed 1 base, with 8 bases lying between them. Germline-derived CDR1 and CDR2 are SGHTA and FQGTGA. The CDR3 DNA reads TGTGCCAGCAGCTCACAGGGTTCCTACAATGAGCAGTTCTTC. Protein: CASSSQGSYNEQFF.

The CDR3 sequence: CASSLIRGSVHSGELFF. The CDR3 coding sequence is TGTGCCAGCAGCTTAATCAGGGGTTCGGTTCATAGCGGGGAGCTGTTTTTT. The chain carries TRBV11-2 and TRBJ2-2, with a tentative D call TRBD1 (6 bases). Per germline, CDR1 SGHAT and CDR2 FQNNGV. V lost 2 bases to trimming and J lost 7 bases, with 20 bases between them. The CDR3 consists of 17 residues.

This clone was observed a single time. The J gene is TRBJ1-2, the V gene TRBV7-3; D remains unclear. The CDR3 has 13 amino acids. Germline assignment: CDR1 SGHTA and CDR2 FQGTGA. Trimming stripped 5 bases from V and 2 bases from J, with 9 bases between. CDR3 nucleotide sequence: TGTGCCAGCAGCGCCGAGGCAAACTATGGCTACACCTTC. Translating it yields CASSAEANYGYTF.

The CDR3 nucleotides read TGTGCCAGCAGTCTAGGGACAGTCAATGAGCAGTTCTTC. It encodes CASSLGTVNEQFF. The chain has TRBV28 and TRBJ2-1; 7 bases are a match to TRBD1. The CDR3 extends over 13 amino acids. V dropped 5 bases and J dropped 6; count of bases not matched to a gene: 4. Germline lookup yields CDR1 MDHEN and CDR2 SYDVKM.

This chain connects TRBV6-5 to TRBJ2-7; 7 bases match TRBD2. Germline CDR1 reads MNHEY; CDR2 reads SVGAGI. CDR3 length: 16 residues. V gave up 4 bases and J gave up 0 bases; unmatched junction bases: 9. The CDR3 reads CASSSTGGENSYEQYF. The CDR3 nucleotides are TGTGCCAGCAGTTCAACGGGGGGTGAAAACTCCTACGAGCAGTACTTC.